These 9 T cell receptor beta chains were all obtained from the same sample, sequenced in a study of blood T cells in healthy people across ages. The use of a sample-barcoded 5' primer and a J-beta primer mix characterized a second PCR of about 7 to 12 cycles. One entry per CDR3 protein results from TCRdb running MiXCR on the 5' RACE reads. The table shows 1.5 million or so distinct CDR3 sequences, with under 55% occurring only once. Sequencing was done on a sample of blood. These receptors were collected from a woman between 18 and 29 years old in good health.

The chain couples TRBV6-1 to TRBJ1-2, with TRBD1 matching 9 bases. Per germline, CDR1 MNHNS and CDR2 SASEGT. V trimming: 8 bases; J trimming: 7 bases; junction bases outside the gene matches: 14. The CDR3 is 15 residues long. CDR3 sequence: CASGGTGKFVLGYTF. CDR3 bases: TGTGCCAGCGGGGGGACAGGGAAATTTGTTCTTGGCTACACCTTC.

Notes on this clonotype: Sequence at one end of the junction differs from germline and may be a read error. The chain recombines TRBV6-1 with TRBJ1-2; D remains ambiguous. Germline CDR1 reads MNHNS; CDR2 reads SASEGT. This CDR3 contains 13 residues. The CDR3 sequence: CTSRRDWSYGYTF. The CDR3 DNA sequence: TGTACCAGCAGGCGTGATTGGTCGTATGGCTACACCTTC.

The chain has TRBV6-6 and TRBJ1-2; 10 bases map to TRBD1. Germline CDR1 is MNHNY and CDR2 is SVGAGI (reference sequence). The J segment lost 6 bases and the V segment lost 5 bases, leaving 6 bases of the junction unmatched. The CDR3 runs to 14 residues. CDR3 protein: CASSSAGTGDGYTF. The DNA of the CDR3 is TGTGCCAGCAGTAGTGCCGGGACAGGGGATGGCTACACCTTC.

This clonotype was seen only a few times. The rearrangement links TRBV7-9 to TRBJ2-3, with 9 bases aligning to TRBD1. CDR1 is SEHNR, CDR2 FQNEAQ, per germline (reference sequence). V lost 5 bases to trimming and J lost 2 bases; unmatched junction nucleotides: 8. The CDR3 loop spans 16 amino acids. CDR3 in amino acids: CASSRLGQGPTDTQYF. In DNA form, the CDR3 reads TGTGCCAGCAGCCGCTTAGGACAGGGGCCCACAGATACGCAGTATTTT.

This clonotype was observed a few times. The chain recombines TRBV29-1 with TRBJ2-1; D is uncertain. Germline V CDR1 and CDR2: SQVTM, ANQGSEA. The V end lost 1 base, the J end lost 10 bases, and 11 bases lay between the germline ends. The CDR3 contains 12 residues. CDR3 in DNA: TGCAGCGTTGAAGGCGGTGGCAAAGAGCAGTTCTTC. This encodes CSVEGGGKEQFF.

This clonotype was seen more than once but under ten times. The V and J genes are TRBV2 and TRBJ2-1; TRBD2 agrees at 12 bases. V dropped 11 bases and J dropped 4; count of bases not matched to a gene: 6. CDR1 and CDR2 (germline): SNHLY, FYNNEI. This CDR3 is built from 14 residues. The CDR3 protein is CAGGLAGLYNEQFF. CDR3 DNA sequence: TGTGCCGGCGGACTAGCGGGGTTATACAATGAGCAGTTCTTC.

This clonotype was picked up a small number of times. The chain has TRBV20-1 and TRBJ1-1, with D unresolved. V shed 0 bases and J shed 6 bases, with 14 bases lying between them. CDR1 is DFQATT, CDR2 SNEGSKA, per germline (reference sequence). The CDR3 has 14 amino acids. The CDR3 protein is CSARDARAPAEAFF. As DNA, the CDR3 is TGCAGTGCTAGAGATGCGAGGGCCCCAGCTGAAGCTTTCTTT.

The genes are TRBV28 and TRBJ1-2; D is ambiguous. V was trimmed by 5 bases and J by 4 bases, leaving 11 bases between them. This CDR3 region has 13 residues. Germline CDR1 is MDHEN and CDR2 is SYDVKM. The CDR3 loop reads CASSPQEVYGYTF. For the CDR3, the DNA is TGTGCCAGCAGTCCCCAGGAGGTCTATGGCTACACCTTC.

About this clonotype: A much larger clone sits a single nucleotide away, making a read error possible. The chain joins TRBV29-1 to TRBJ2-1, with TRBD2 matching over 8 bases. The J call may not be correct, given that the DNA end is closer to TRBJ2-7. Germline V CDR1 and CDR2: SQVTM, ANQGSEA. The CDR3 is made up of 13 amino acids. Here the CDR3 reads CSVEVAGYNEQYF. CDR3 nucleotides: TGCAGCGTTGAGGTAGCGGGGTACAATGAGCAGTACTTC.